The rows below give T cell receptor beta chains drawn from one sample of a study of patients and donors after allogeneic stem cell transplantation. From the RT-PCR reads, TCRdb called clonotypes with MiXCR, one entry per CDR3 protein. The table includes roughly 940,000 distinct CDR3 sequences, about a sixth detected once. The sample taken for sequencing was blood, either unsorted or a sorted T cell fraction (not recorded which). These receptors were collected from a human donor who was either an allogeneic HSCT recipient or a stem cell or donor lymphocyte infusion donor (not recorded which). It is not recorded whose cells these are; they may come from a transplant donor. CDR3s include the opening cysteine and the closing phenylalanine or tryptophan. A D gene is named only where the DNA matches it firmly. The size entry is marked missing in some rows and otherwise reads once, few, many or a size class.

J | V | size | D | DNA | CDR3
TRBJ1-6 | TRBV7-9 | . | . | TGTGCCAGCAGCTTTTTGTATAATTCACCCCTCCACTTT | CASSFLYNSPLHF
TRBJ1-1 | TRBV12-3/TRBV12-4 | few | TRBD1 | TGTGCCAGCAGCAACCCGGGACAGGTAGACACTGAAGCTTTCTTT | CASSNPGQVDTEAFF
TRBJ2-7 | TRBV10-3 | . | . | TGTGCCATCAGTGGGTACGACACGGCGATAGTGGGGGAGCAGTACTTC | CAISGYDTAIVGEQYF
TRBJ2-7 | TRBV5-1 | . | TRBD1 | TGCGCCAGCAGCTCTGCCTTCCGGGACAGGAATACCTACGAGCAGTACTTC | CASSSAFRDRNTYEQYF
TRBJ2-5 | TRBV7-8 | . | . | TGTGCCAGCAGCCGAGAACCCGCAGGGCTGCCGCAAGAGACCCAGTACTTC | CASSREPAGLPQETQYF
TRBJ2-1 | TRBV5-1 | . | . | TGCGCCAGCAGCTTGGATATAGCGTGGGACAATGAGCAGTTCTTC | CASSLDIAWDNEQFF
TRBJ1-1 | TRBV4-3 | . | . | TGCGCCAGCAGCCTCGAGCTCCACACTGAAGCTTTCTTT | CASSLELHTEAFF
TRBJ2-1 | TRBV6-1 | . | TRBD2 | TGTGCCAGCAGATTGGTTTTAGCGGGGCGAATCTACAATGAGCAGTTCTTC | CASRLVLAGRIYNEQFF
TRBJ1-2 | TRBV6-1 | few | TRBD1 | TGTGCCAGCAGTGAAGGACAGGGAACTAACTATGGCTACACCTTC | CASSEGQGTNYGYTF
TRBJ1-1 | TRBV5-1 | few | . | TGCGCCAGCAGCGTTCTCTCTTACACTGACACTGAAGCTTTCTTT | CASSVLSYTDTEAFF
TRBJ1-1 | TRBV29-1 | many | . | TGCAGCGTTGAAGATCTGCCAGGGACGAACACTGAAGCTTTCTTT | CSVEDLPGTNTEAFF
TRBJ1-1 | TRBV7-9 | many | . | TGTGCCAGCAGCTTATTAGGACCAGACACTGAAGCTTTCTTT | CASSLLGPDTEAFF
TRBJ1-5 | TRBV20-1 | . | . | TGCAGTGCTCGGACGGATTACAATCAGCCCCAGCATTTT | CSARTDYNQPQHF
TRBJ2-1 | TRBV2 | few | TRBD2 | TGTGCCAGCAGTGAAGATAGCGGGGGTTACAATGAGCAGTTCTTC | CASSEDSGGYNEQFF
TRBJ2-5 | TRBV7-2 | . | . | TGTGCCAGCAGATTTGACAGCCAAGAGACCCAGTACTTC | CASRFDSQETQYF
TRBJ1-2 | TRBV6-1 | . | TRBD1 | TGTGCCAGCAAGGGGACAGGGTTTGGCTACACCTTC | CASKGTGFGYTF
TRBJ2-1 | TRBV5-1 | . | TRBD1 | TGCGCCAGCAGCTCCTGGACAGGGGGGAGTGATGAGCAGTTCTTC | CASSSWTGGSDEQFF
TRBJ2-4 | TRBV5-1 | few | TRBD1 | TGCGCCAGCAGCAATGGACAGGTTACGCCCAAAAACATTCAGTACTTC | CASSNGQVTPKNIQYF
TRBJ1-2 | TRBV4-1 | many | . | TGCGCCAGCAGCCAAGAATGGGACAATGGCTACACCTTC | CASSQEWDNGYTF
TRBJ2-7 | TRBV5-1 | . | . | TGCGCCAGCAGCCATGGACACCTAGACGGCTTCGAGCAGTACTTC | CASSHGHLDGFEQYF
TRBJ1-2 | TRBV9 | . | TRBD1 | TGTGCCAGCAGCGTGACAGGGGGGGGCGGCTATGGCTACACCTTC | CASSVTGGGGYGYTF
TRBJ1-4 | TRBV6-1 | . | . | TGTGCCAGCAGTCCCGGTTTGGGTGGTAATGAAAAACTGTTTTTT | CASSPGLGGNEKLFF
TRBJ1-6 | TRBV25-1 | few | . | TGTGCCAGCAGGGACGGTCACTCACCCCTCCACTTT | CASRDGHSPLHF
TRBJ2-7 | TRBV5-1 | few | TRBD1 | TGCGCCAGCAGCCCCCGGGACAGGGATAATACCGAGCAGTACTTC | CASSPRDRDNTEQYF
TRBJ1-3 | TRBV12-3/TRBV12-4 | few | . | TGTGCCAGCACCGAAATGGGCGGGCACTCTGGAAACACCATATATTTT | CASTEMGGHSGNTIYF
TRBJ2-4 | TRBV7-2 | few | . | TGTGCCAGCAGCTTACTTGGCATTCAGTACTTC | CASSLLGIQYF
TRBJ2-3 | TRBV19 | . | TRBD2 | TGTGCCAGTAGATCGGGGGGGCACGGAGGAGAAGATACGCAGTATTTT | CASRSGGHGGEDTQYF
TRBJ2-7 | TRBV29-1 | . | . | TGCAGCGTTGAGGCCAGGAGCTCCTACGAGCAGTACTTC | CSVEARSSYEQYF
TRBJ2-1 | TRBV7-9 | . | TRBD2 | TGTGCCAGCAGCTTAAAGCAGCGGGGGGTGCTATACAATGAGCAGTTCTTC | CASSLKQRGVLYNEQFF
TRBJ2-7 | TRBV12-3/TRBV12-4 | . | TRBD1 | TGTGCCAGCAGGGAGGGACAGGGACACTCCTACGAGCAGTACTTC | CASREGQGHSYEQYF
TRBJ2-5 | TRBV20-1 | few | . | TGCAGTGCCTTCAGAAAAGAGACCCAGTACTTC | CSAFRKETQYF
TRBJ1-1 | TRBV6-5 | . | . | TGTGCCAGCAGTTACCTGGGGGGAGGCACTGAAGCTTTCTTT | CASSYLGGGTEAFF
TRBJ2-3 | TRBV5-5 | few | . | TGTGCCAGCAGCCCATTTGGACAGCAAATTGGCACAGATACGCAGTATTTT | CASSPFGQQIGTDTQYF
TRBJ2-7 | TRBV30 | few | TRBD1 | TGTGCCTGGAGCGGGACAGGGACATCCGAGCAGTACTTC | CAWSGTGTSEQYF
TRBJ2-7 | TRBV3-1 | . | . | TGTGCCAGCAGCCCCCCCGCGGGAAACTACGAGCAGTACTTC | CASSPPAGNYEQYF
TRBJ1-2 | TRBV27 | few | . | TGTGCCAGCAGTTTAAATATGGGGGTCTATGGCTACACCTTC | CASSLNMGVYGYTF
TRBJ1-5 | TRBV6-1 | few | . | TGTGCCAGCAGTGCCCAGGGGACCAGTTCCCAGCATTTT | CASSAQGTSSQHF
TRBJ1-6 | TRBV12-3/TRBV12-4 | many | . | TGTGCCAGCAGTTTACTCCCCGCAGGGAAGGGTTCACCCCTCCACTTT | CASSLLPAGKGSPLHF
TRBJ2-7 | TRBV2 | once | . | TGTGCCAGCAGTGAACGGCGTAACTACGAGCAGTACTTC | CASSERRNYEQYF
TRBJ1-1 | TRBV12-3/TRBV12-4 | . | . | TGTGCCAGCATCGCCCGGCTGCAGGGGCCCCGGGCTGAAGCTTTCTTT | CASIARLQGPRAEAFF
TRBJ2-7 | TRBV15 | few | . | TGTGCCACCAGACTTCCCCCCGGGGACGAGCAGTACTTC | CATRLPPGDEQYF
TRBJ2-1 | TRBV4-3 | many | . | TGCGCCAGCAGCCAAGATGGGGGGAGCTCCTACAATGAGCAGTTCTTC | CASSQDGGSSYNEQFF